These T cell receptor beta chains were read from a single sample in a study of cytomegalovirus exposure and HLA in healthy donors. Assay: immunoSEQ multiplex PCR; the TCRdb copy retains only in-frame clones and omits some. The sample lists over 80,000 clones; around three quarters were seen once. The sample consisted of PBMCs. These receptors were collected from a man in his sixties in good health and CMV-seropositive. CDR3s include the opening cysteine and the closing phenylalanine or tryptophan. The D gene is left open where the match is weak. Clone size is not always given. Where it is, it says once, few, many or a class for expanded clones.

clone size: .
D gene: .
J gene: TRBJ2-5
V gene: TRBV7-9
CDR3 protein: CASSPPPGHHQETQYF
CDR3 DNA: TGTGCCAGCAGCCCTCCTCCGGGACACCATCAAGAGACCCAGTACTTC

clone size: few
D gene: TRBD1
J gene: TRBJ2-7
V gene: TRBV6-5
CDR3 protein: CAINFEGATYEQYF
CDR3 DNA: TGTGCTATCAACTTCGAGGGGGCAACCTACGAGCAGTACTTC

clone size: .
D gene: .
J gene: TRBJ1-5
V gene: TRBV30
CDR3 protein: CAWSKGVNQPQHF
CDR3 DNA: TGTGCCTGGAGTAAGGGGGTCAATCAGCCCCAGCATTTT

clone size: .
D gene: TRBD1
J gene: TRBJ1-5
V gene: TRBV7-7
CDR3 protein: CASSLDGQGADSNQPQHF
CDR3 DNA: TGTGCTAGCAGCTTAGATGGACAGGGGGCCGATAGCAATCAGCCCCAGCATTTT

clone size: .
D gene: .
J gene: TRBJ1-6
V gene: TRBV19
CDR3 protein: CASRTGFTYNSPLHF
CDR3 DNA: TGTGCCAGTAGAACAGGTTTCACCTATAATTCACCCCTCCACTTT

clone size: .
D gene: TRBD1
J gene: TRBJ1-5
V gene: TRBV28
CDR3 protein: CASSFETGVGNQPQHF
CDR3 DNA: TGTGCCAGCAGTTTCGAGACAGGGGTTGGCAATCAGCCCCAGCATTTT

clone size: .
D gene: .
J gene: TRBJ1-5
V gene: TRBV18
CDR3 protein: CASSPKGDGRPQHF
CDR3 DNA: TGTGCCAGCTCACCAAAGGGGGACGGTCGGCCCCAGCATTTT

clone size: few
D gene: .
J gene: TRBJ1-1
V gene: TRBV29-1
CDR3 protein: CSAGQNTEAFF
CDR3 DNA: TGCAGCGCCGGACAGAACACTGAAGCTTTCTTT

clone size: .
D gene: TRBD1
J gene: TRBJ1-2
V gene: TRBV27
CDR3 protein: CASNHRGEGYGYTF
CDR3 DNA: TGTGCCAGCAATCACAGGGGGGAAGGCTATGGCTACACCTTC

clone size: .
D gene: .
J gene: TRBJ1-1
V gene: TRBV9
CDR3 protein: CASSVRGEGTEAFF
CDR3 DNA: TGTGCCAGCAGCGTCCGGGGGGAGGGCACTGAAGCTTTCTTT

clone size: .
D gene: .
J gene: TRBJ1-5
V gene: TRBV19
CDR3 protein: CASKTGGQPQHF
CDR3 DNA: TGTGCCAGTAAAACGGGAGGCCAGCCCCAGCATTTT

clone size: .
D gene: .
J gene: TRBJ2-7
V gene: TRBV19
CDR3 protein: CASSNGQLYEQYF
CDR3 DNA: TGTGCCAGTAGTAATGGACAGCTCTACGAGCAGTACTTC

clone size: .
D gene: TRBD1
J gene: TRBJ2-6
V gene: TRBV28
CDR3 protein: CASLDRGSGANVLTF
CDR3 DNA: TGTGCCAGCCTCGACAGGGGCTCTGGGGCCAACGTCCTGACTTTC